This entry is about one T cell receptor (beta chain). Its cognate antigen is unknown. The repertoire was sequenced with immunoSEQ multiplex PCR; TCRdb's copy has only in-frame clones and lacks some. The table includes hundreds of thousands of clones, roughly 87% detected once. Treatment described: roughly 20 received Ad26.COV2.S at low or high dose, single or two shots; five or six received placebo; per-sample allocation not given. Material that was analyzed had been drawn on day 63 after the first vaccine or placebo injection. This specimen belongs to a study of Ad26.COV2.S vaccination and SARS-CoV-2 variants. Whole-study context: Participants got Ad26.COV2.S intramuscularly, once or twice 56 days apart.

Findings and limits, study-wide: With respect to non-spike TCR breadth, vaccine and placebo recipients were similar. Those who received the vaccine showed greater spike-specific TCR breadth than those given placebo.

The CDR3 extends over 14 amino acids. In germline, CDR1 is SGHTA, CDR2 FQGNSA. V was cut by 11 bases and J by 0 bases, with 15 bases left in between. This rearrangement joins TRBV7-2 to TRBJ2-3; D call uncertain. The sample in question was peripheral blood, obtained in a trial of Ad26.COV2.S vaccine versus placebo. This receptor was obtained from a person aged 18-65 years who received the Ad26.COV2.S COVID-19 vaccine or a placebo. This CDR3 is CAYEATSSTDTQYF. For the CDR3, the DNA is TGTGCCTACGAGGCTACCTCCAGCACAGATACGCAGTATTTT.